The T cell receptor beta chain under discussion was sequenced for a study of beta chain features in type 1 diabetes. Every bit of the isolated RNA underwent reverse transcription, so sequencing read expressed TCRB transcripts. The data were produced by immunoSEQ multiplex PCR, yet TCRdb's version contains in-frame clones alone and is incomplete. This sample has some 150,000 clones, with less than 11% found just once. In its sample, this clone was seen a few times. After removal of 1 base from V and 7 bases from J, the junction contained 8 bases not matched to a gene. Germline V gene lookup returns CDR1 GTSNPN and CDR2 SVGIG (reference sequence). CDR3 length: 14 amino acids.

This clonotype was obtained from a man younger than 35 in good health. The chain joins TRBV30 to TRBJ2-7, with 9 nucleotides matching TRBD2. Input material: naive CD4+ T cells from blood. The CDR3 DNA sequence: TGTGCCTGGAGTGCCACGGGCGGGGGGGTTGAGCAGTACTTC. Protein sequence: CAWSATGGGVEQYF.